A single sample gave rise to the 22 T cell receptor beta chains below, sequenced in a study of cytomegalovirus exposure and HLA in healthy donors. The PCR used 60 Vbeta and 13 Jbeta primers. The method was immunoSEQ multiplex PCR; TCRdb's version includes in-frame clones alone and lacks a portion of them. In the table there are about 82,000 clones, roughly 80% of which are singletons. The sequencing input was PBMCs. The receptor source for this set is a man aged 45-60 years in good health and CMV-seronegative.

The rearrangement joins TRBV7-3 to TRBJ1-3; TRBD1 agrees at 8 bases. CDR1 and CDR2 from the germline V gene are SGHTA and FQGTGA. J gave up 4 bases and V 5 bases, and 7 bases lay outside the gene matches. The CDR3 totals 15 residues. As DNA, the CDR3 is TGTGCCAGCAGCACCCAGGGGGCTTTAGGAAACACCATATATTTT. It yields the protein CASSTQGALGNTIYF.

CDR3 in DNA: TGTGCCAGCAGCAAACTGAGACAGGAAAACACTGAAGCTTTCTTT. Amino acid sequence: CASSKLRQENTEAFF. The rearrangement joins TRBV2 to TRBJ1-1, with D possibly TRBD1 on 6 matching bases. V was pared by 6 bases and J by 2 bases, with 16 bases between. In germline, CDR1 is SNHLY, CDR2 FYNNEI. The CDR3 covers 15 residues.

This chain links TRBV5-1 with TRBJ2-1; D is ambiguous. Germline CDR1 reads SGHRS; CDR2 reads YFSETQ. The CDR3 has 14 amino acids. V was clipped by 0 bases and J by 7 bases, with 11 bases between them. In DNA, the CDR3 is TGCGCCAGCAGCTTGGCCGTAGGAGTGAATGAGCAGTTCTTC. This gives the protein CASSLAVGVNEQFF.

This rearrangement joins TRBV25-1 to TRBJ1-3; TRBD1 matches 8 bases. This CDR3 is built from 14 residues. The ends lost 4 bases at V and 2 bases at J; junction bases unmatched: 1. Germline CDR1 and CDR2: MGHDK and SYGVNS. The CDR3 is CASSGQGTGNTIYF. The CDR3 bases are TGTGCCAGCAGTGGACAGGGGACTGGAAACACCATATATTTT. Using reference TRBV25-1 and TRBJ1-3 for the parts outside the CDR3, the full variable domain is EADIYQTPRYLVIGTGKKITLECSQTMGHDKMYWYQQDPGMELHLIHYSYGVNSTEKGDLSSESTVSRIRTEHFPLTLESARPSHTSQYLCASSGQGTGNTIYFGEGSWLTVV.

The V call is TRBV2, the J call TRBJ1-2; D uncertain. This CDR3 has 15 residues. Germline CDR1 is SNHLY and CDR2 is FYNNEI. V lost 4 bases to trimming and J lost 2 bases, with 14 bases between them. This chain's CDR3 is CASSVRRSPNYGYTF. Written as DNA, the CDR3 is TGTGCCAGCAGTGTGAGGAGGTCCCCCAACTATGGCTACACCTTC.

This clone was seen once. The chain employs TRBV28 and TRBJ2-7; D remains ambiguous. Germline assignment: CDR1 MDHEN and CDR2 SYDVKM. This CDR3 has 13 amino acids. V dropped 2 bases and J dropped 3 bases, with 8 bases sitting between them. CDR3 in DNA: TGTGCCAGCAGTTTAGGGCAGAACTACGAGCAGTACTTC. Translation: CASSLGQNYEQYF.

This rearrangement joins TRBV28 to TRBJ1-1; D gene ambiguous. Looked up from germline, CDR1 is MDHEN and CDR2 is SYDVKM. The CDR3 is 13 residues long. The V and J ends lost 3 bases and 1 base respectively, with 6 bases between them. The CDR3 sequence: CASSLAGNTEAFF. The CDR3 coding sequence is TGTGCCAGCAGTTTGGCAGGGAACACTGAAGCTTTCTTT.

V and J are TRBV30 and TRBJ1-2; D is undetermined. CDR1 and CDR2 (germline): GTSNPN, SVGIG (reference sequence). Between the trimmed V and J ends, which lost 4 bases and 1 base, there was a span of 22 bases. This CDR3 has 17 residues. CDR3 sequence (DNA): TGTGCCTGGAATTCAATCAAGGAGAAACGGGATAACTATGGCTACACCTTC. It encodes CAWNSIKEKRDNYGYTF.

This clone has just a few counts. J is TRBJ2-7 and V is TRBV18; D is possibly TRBD1 (6 bases). The CDR3 is 13 residues long. The germline V gene encodes CDR1 KGHSH and CDR2 LQKENI. V lost 2 bases and J lost 1, with 6 bases in between. The CDR3 sequence is CASSPTGSYEQYF. CDR3 in DNA: TGTGCCAGCTCACCAACAGGGTCCTACGAGCAGTACTTC.

The CDR3 sequence: CASSKGTSGGAHEQFF. CDR3 DNA sequence: TGTGCCAGCAGCAAAGGGACTAGCGGGGGGGCTCATGAGCAGTTCTTC. This chain connects TRBV21-1 to TRBJ2-1; the table calls TRBD2, which could not be checked here. TRBV21-1 is assigned pseudogene status. The CDR3 loop spans 16 amino acids.

The chain couples TRBV2 to TRBJ1-1; 10 positions match TRBD1. The CDR3 has 14 residues. J lost 5 bases, V lost 6 bases, and 6 bases had no gene match. CDR1 and CDR2 (germline): SNHLY, FYNNEI. The DNA for the CDR3 is TGTGCCAGCAGCCGGACAGGGGGAAAGACTGAAGCTTTCTTT. This gives the protein CASSRTGGKTEAFF.

The rearrangement joins TRBV5-1 to TRBJ1-4; tentatively, D is TRBD1 (5 bases). The CDR3 is 15 residues long. The germline gives CDR1 SGHRS, CDR2 YFSETQ. Deletions cut 5 bases from V and 0 bases from J, with 11 bases between. The CDR3 here is CASRFSTATNEKLFF. As DNA, the CDR3 is TGCGCCAGCAGGTTTTCGACAGCAACTAATGAAAAACTGTTTTTT.

The chain links TRBV28 to TRBJ1-5; 9 positions agree with TRBD1. The CDR3 has 16 amino acids. From germline, CDR1 is MDHEN and CDR2 SYDVKM. V was clipped by 7 bases and J by 0 bases; unmatched bases: 7. CDR3 loop: CASTTGGSASNQPQHF. CDR3 coding DNA: TGTGCCAGCACGACAGGGGGTTCTGCTAGCAATCAGCCCCAGCATTTT.

The chain carries TRBV30 and TRBJ1-6, with 9 bases fitting TRBD1. This CDR3 has 15 amino acids. Germline CDR1 is GTSNPN and CDR2 is SVGIG (reference sequence). V shed 2 bases, J shed 9 bases, and the junction held 8 bases outside the gene matches. DNA for the CDR3: TGTGCCTGGAGTTCAAACAGGGGGCGAGGTTCACCCCTCCACTTT. Its translation is CAWSSNRGRGSPLHF.

This chain uses TRBV4-1 with TRBJ1-1, with no clear D. The CDR3 sequence is 13 residues long. Germline CDR1 is MGHRA and CDR2 is YSYEKL. Trimming took off 1 base at V and 5 bases at J, with 8 bases between the two ends. The CDR3 DNA is TGCGCCAGCAGCCAAGTAAGAGGAACTGAAGCTTTCTTT. This codes for CASSQVRGTEAFF.

The chain uses TRBV2 and TRBJ1-1; 11 bases map to TRBD1. V was clipped by 5 bases and J by 5 bases; unmatched bases: 10. Germline values: CDR1 SNHLY, CDR2 FYNNEI. This CDR3 has 16 residues. The CDR3 region has the DNA TGTGCCAGCAGTCGCCGGGACAGGGGGTTAGGAACTGAAGCTTTCTTT. Its translation: CASSRRDRGLGTEAFF.

This chain joins TRBV21-1 and TRBJ2-5; TRBD2 is taken as the D call from the table, unchecked against the DNA. TRBV21-1 is a pseudogene segment. The CDR3 consists of 12 residues. CDR3 nucleotides: TGTGCCAGCAGCAACCGGGGGGAGACCCAGTACTTC. Translating it yields CASSNRGETQYF.

This CDR3 is CAMRSGGATDTQYF. DNA of the CDR3: TGTGCCATGCGGAGCGGGGGGGCAACAGATACGCAGTATTTT. The chain recombines TRBV10-3 with TRBJ2-3, with 10 bases identical to TRBD2. This CDR3 has 14 residues. CDR1 ENHRY and CDR2 SYGVKD come from the germline V gene. V trimming: 9 bases; J trimming: 3 bases; junction bases outside the gene matches: 6.

The J gene is TRBJ2-3, the V gene TRBV10-3; tentative D call: TRBD1 (6 bases). V lost 0 bases, J lost 4 bases, and 14 bases lay in between. Germline loops: CDR1 ENHRY, CDR2 SYGVKD. The CDR3 sequence is 16 residues long. The chain's CDR3 is CAISESRQEISDTQYF. The CDR3 nucleotides are TGTGCCATCAGTGAGTCGAGACAGGAGATTTCAGATACGCAGTATTTT.

The rearrangement links TRBV30 to TRBJ1-5; D is unclear. The CDR3 consists of 13 residues. Between the trimmed V and J ends, which lost 3 bases and 7 bases, there was a span of 13 bases. Looked up from germline, CDR1 is GTSNPN and CDR2 is SVGIG (reference sequence). This chain's CDR3 is CAWSVTYGQPQHF. CDR3 bases: TGTGCCTGGAGCGTTACCTACGGGCAGCCCCAGCATTTT.

The J gene is TRBJ1-1, the V gene TRBV6-1; D gene uncertain. Germline CDR1 is MNHNS and CDR2 is SASEGT. The CDR3 is made up of 13 amino acids. Trimming shortened V by 4 bases and J by 1 base, and 7 bases separated the two germline ends. In DNA form, the CDR3 reads TGTGCCAGCAGTGGGGCCACGAACACTGAAGCTTTCTTT. Encoded protein: CASSGATNTEAFF.

V usage is TRBV5-4 and J usage is TRBJ1-1, with D uncertain. The CDR3 has 14 amino acids. The germline CDR1 and CDR2 sequences are SGHNT and YYREEE (reference sequence). Trimming left V 4 bases short and J 0 bases short, with 10 bases between. The CDR3 loop reads CASSPGQMNTEAFF. In nucleotides, the CDR3 is TGTGCCAGCAGCCCTGGGCAGATGAACACTGAAGCTTTCTTT.